Here is one T cell receptor (beta chain) with its context. Some clones are missing from TCRdb's copy, which holds only in-frame ones; the method was immunoSEQ multiplex PCR. The repertoire has approximately 88,000 clones, almost 95% of them found once; the top ten carry less than 2.5%. The V and J ends lost 7 bases and 2 bases, in that order; junction bases with no gene match: 9. This CDR3 has 15 amino acids. Per germline, CDR1 MNHNS and CDR2 SASEGT. This sample was included in a study of T cell changes during pregnancy in multiple sclerosis. The TCR comes from a female donor with multiple sclerosis, enrolled in a pregnancy study. This sequence joins TRBV6-1 and TRBJ2-5, with 8 bases that match TRBD1. This material consisted of peripheral blood, taken in the third trimester of pregnancy. The CDR3 DNA sequence: TGTGCCAGCACCAGGGGGCGAGAAGGTCAAGAGACCCAGTACTTC. Translating gives CASTRGREGQETQYF.